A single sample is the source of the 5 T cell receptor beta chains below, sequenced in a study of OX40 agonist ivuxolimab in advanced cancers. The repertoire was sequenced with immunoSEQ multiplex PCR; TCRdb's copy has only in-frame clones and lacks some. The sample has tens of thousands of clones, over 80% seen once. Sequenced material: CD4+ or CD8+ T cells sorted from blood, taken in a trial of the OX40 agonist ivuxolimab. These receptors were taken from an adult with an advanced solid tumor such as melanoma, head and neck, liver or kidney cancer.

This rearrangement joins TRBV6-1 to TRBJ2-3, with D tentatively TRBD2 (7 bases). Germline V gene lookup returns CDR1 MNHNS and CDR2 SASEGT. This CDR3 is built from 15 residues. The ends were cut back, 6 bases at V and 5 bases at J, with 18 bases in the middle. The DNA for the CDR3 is TGTGCCAGCAGCGAGGGGGGGAAGGTCCGAGATACGCAGTATTTT. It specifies CASSEGGKVRDTQYF.

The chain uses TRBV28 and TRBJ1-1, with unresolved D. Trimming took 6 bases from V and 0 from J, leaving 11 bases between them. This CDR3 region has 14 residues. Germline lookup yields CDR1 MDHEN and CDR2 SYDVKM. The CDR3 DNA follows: TGTGCCAGCAGGTCCACTTTTATGAACACTGAAGCTTTCTTT. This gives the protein CASRSTFMNTEAFF.

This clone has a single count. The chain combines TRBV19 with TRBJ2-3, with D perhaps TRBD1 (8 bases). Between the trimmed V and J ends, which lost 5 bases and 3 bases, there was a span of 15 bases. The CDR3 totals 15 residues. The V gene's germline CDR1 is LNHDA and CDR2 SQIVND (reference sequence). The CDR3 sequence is CASSDRGGWTDTQYF. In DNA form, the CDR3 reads TGTGCCAGTAGTGACAGGGGAGGGTGGACAGATACGCAGTATTTT.

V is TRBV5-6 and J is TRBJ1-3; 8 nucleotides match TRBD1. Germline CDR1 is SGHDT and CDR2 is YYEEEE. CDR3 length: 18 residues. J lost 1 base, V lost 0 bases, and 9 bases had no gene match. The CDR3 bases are TGTGCCAGCAGCTTGGGGACAGGGATCCGACTATCTGGAAACACCATATATTTT. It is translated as CASSLGTGIRLSGNTIYF.

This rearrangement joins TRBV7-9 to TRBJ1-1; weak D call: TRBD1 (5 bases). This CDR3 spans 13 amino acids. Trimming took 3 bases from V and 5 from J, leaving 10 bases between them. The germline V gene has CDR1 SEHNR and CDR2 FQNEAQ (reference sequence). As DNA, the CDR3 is TGTGCCAGCAGCTTCACAGGTTTGACTGAAGCTTTCTTT. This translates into CASSFTGLTEAFF.